This record covers a single TCR beta chain. There are 21 residues in the CDR3. Germline CDR1 is SGHRS and CDR2 is YFSETQ. V gave up 3 bases and J gave up 5 bases; unmatched junction bases: 21. This specimen comes from a study of blood T cell repertoires in COVID-19. Profiled with immunoSEQ multiplex PCR; TCRdb holds only in-frame clones, not every one. The table includes a few hundred thousand clones, 70% to 90% detected once. The sequenced material came from PBMCs or T cells enriched from blood (not recorded which). The clonotype comes from a woman aged 50 to 65 who had recovered from COVID-19. This chain connects TRBV5-1 to TRBJ2-2; TRBD1 matches 11 bases. CDR3 residues: CASSYRTGGAAGTRRTGELFF. The CDR3 DNA follows: TGCGCCAGCAGCTATAGGACAGGGGGCGCGGCGGGCACTAGACGAACCGGGGAGCTGTTTTTT.